The text below deals with one T cell receptor beta chain. Its antigen remains unknown. This entry comes from a study of T-cell memory formation after mild COVID-19. Whole-study findings and limits: Clones that contracted clustered mainly in CM and EM if CD4+ and in EMRA if CD8+.

The CDR3 spans 12 residues. TCRdb recomputed calls from the 5' RACE reads with MiXCR, one row per CDR3 protein. Found here are hundreds of thousands of distinct CDR3 sequences, about a quarter of them singletons; the top ten hold around 13%. The source is an adult woman who had mild COVID-19 (a few samples of this study predate the infection). Cell type and time point are not known. The V and J genes are TRBV12-3 or TRBV12-4 and TRBJ1-4; D is ambiguous. The sample comprised PBMCs or a T cell subset sorted from them (not recorded which). CDR3 sequence reads: CATRGPNEKLFF. CDR3 DNA: TGTGCGACCAGAGGCCCTAATGAAAAACTGTTTTTT.